This TCR beta chain was sequenced for a study of shared clonotypes between healthy human individuals. Study-level results: Only a few donors were included, so the genetic and exposure-history diversity represented was limited.

For sorted subsets, about 190 ng DNA per replicate equaled approximately 30,000 T cell genomes. This table comes from immunoSEQ multiplex PCR, and its TCRdb copy is limited to in-frame clones, with some not included. This sample has more than 2 million clones; more than 90% occur once, and the top ten carry 0.1% to 0.15%. Remarks on this clone: Antigen: not known.

Germline V gives CDR1 SGHDT, CDR2 YYEEEE. This CDR3 is 14 amino acids long. With 2 bases removed from V and 7 bases from J, the gap between germline ends came to 10 bases. Memory CD4+ cells were the fraction left after CD45RA+ naive selection. The chain links TRBV5-6 to TRBJ1-6, with D perhaps TRBD1 (6 bases). What was sequenced was naive CD4+ T cells sorted from blood. The subset denotes: CD45RA+ positively selected. The TCR sequence derives from a young man in good health. CDR3 sequence reads: CASSFDTGNSPLHF. The CDR3 DNA follows: TGTGCCAGCAGCTTTGACACAGGGAATTCACCCCTCCACTTT.